The 5 T cell receptor beta chains in this list originate from one sample, sequenced in a study of T cells after posttransplantation cyclophosphamide. A marrow graft followed busulfan-fludarabine conditioning, with cyclophosphamide on days +3 and +4. Generated by immunoSEQ multiplex PCR, the TCRdb table keeps only in-frame clones and is missing some. The sample holds about 15,000 clones; 92% are singletons and the top ten take about 0.5%. Sequenced here: CD4+ T cells sorted from blood, sampled after allogeneic stem cell transplant with posttransplant cyclophosphamide. These receptors originate from a male patient aged 60-70 years who received an allogeneic stem cell transplant from a related donor and was CMV-positive. Some T cells may have come from the graft donor.

The count of this clone is one. The V and J genes are TRBV28 and TRBJ1-5; D is unresolved. The V gene lost 7 bases and the J gene lost 9 bases, with 10 bases spanning the gap. This CDR3 contains 11 residues. In germline, CDR1 is MDHEN, CDR2 SYDVKM. CDR3 protein: CASTTRGPQHF. The CDR3 coding sequence is TGTGCCAGCACCACCCGCGGGCCCCAGCATTTT.

The CDR3 loop is CASSNKQDSSRSGANVLTF. Here the CDR3 DNA reads TGCGCCAGCAGCAATAAACAGGATTCCTCTCGGTCTGGGGCCAACGTCCTGACTTTC. The chain links TRBV5-1 to TRBJ2-6; D perhaps matches TRBD1 (5 bases). The germline CDR1 and CDR2 sequences are SGHRS and YFSETQ. CDR3 length: 19 residues. The germline V and J ends were trimmed by 4 bases and 1 base, with 21 bases remaining between them.

The CDR3 here is CASSYRGFNYNEQFF. The CDR3 DNA sequence: TGTGCCAGCAGTTACAGGGGGTTCAACTACAATGAGCAGTTCTTC. V gene TRBV28 combines with J gene TRBJ2-1, with 8 bases aligning to TRBD1. The germline V gene has CDR1 MDHEN and CDR2 SYDVKM. This CDR3 has 15 amino acids. The V and J ends lost 4 bases and 3 bases, in that order; junction bases with no gene match: 5. The entire variable domain, with the rest obtained from reference TRBV28 and TRBJ2-1, is as follows: DVKVTQSSRYLVKRTGEKVFLECVQDMDHENMFWYRQDPGLGLRLIYFSYDVKMKEKGDIPEGYSVSREKKERFSLILESASTNQTSMYLCASSYRGFNYNEQFFGPGTRLTVL.

The rearrangement uses TRBV13 and TRBJ2-2; D gene uncertain. Looked up from germline, CDR1 is PRHDT and CDR2 is FYEKMQ (reference sequence). With 3 bases removed from V and 4 bases from J, the gap between germline ends came to 3 bases. The CDR3 contains 12 residues. CDR3 loop: CASSFRTGELFF. The CDR3 DNA reads as TGTGCCAGCAGCTTTCGCACCGGGGAGCTGTTTTTT.

The V call is TRBV11-3, the J call TRBJ2-2, with 7 nucleotides matching TRBD2. CDR3 size: 17 residues. Germline CDR1 and CDR2: SGHNT and YENEEA. Trimming took 5 bases from V and 5 from J; bases not matched to a gene: 14. Here the CDR3 DNA reads TGTGCCAGCAGCCCCGGGCTTGGGAGGGAGAGGACCGGGGAGCTGTTTTTT. Its translation is CASSPGLGRERTGELFF.